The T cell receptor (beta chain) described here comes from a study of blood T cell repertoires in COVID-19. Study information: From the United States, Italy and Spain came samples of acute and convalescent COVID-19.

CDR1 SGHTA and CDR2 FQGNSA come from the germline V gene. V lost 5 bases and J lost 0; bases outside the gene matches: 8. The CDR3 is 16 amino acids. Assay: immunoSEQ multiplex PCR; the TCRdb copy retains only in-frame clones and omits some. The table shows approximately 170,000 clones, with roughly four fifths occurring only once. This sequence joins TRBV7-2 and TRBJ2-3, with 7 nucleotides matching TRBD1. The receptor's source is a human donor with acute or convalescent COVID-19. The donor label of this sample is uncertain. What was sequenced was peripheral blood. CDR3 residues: CASSPTPGQSTDTQYF. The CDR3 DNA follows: TGTGCCAGCAGCCCAACCCCGGGACAGAGCACAGATACGCAGTATTTT.